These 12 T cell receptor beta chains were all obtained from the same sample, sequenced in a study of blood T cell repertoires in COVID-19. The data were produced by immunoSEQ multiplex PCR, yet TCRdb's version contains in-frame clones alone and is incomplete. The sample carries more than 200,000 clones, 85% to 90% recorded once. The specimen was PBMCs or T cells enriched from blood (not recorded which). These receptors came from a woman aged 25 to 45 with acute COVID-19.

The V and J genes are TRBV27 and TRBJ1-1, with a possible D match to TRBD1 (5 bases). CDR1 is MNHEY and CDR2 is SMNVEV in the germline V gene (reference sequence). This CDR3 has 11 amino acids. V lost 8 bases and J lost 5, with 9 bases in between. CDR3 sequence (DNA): TGTGCCAGCTTGAAGGGGACTGAAGCTTTCTTT. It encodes CASLKGTEAFF.

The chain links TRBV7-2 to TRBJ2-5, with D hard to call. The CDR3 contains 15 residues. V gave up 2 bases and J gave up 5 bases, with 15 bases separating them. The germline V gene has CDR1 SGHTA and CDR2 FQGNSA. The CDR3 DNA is TGTGCCAGCAGCTTATCACCGAACCCCGGGGAGACCCAGTACTTC. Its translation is CASSLSPNPGETQYF.

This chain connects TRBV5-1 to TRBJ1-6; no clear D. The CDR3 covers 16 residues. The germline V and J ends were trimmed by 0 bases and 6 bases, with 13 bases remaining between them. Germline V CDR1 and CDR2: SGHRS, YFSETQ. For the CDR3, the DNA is TGCGCCAGCAGCTTGGGCAGCGGTATCCTTAATTCACCCCTCCACTTT. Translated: CASSLGSGILNSPLHF.

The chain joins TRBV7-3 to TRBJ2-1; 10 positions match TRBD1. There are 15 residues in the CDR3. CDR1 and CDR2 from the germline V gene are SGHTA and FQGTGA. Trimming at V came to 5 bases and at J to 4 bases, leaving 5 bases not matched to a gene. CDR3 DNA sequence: TGTGCCAGCAGCATATTGGGACAGGGGTACAATGAGCAGTTCTTC. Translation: CASSILGQGYNEQFF.

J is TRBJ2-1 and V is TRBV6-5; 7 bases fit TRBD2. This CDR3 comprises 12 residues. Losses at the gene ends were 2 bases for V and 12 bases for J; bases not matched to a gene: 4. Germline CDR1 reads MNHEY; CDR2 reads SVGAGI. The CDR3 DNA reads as TGTGCCAGCAGTTACCGGGGGAGGGTGCAGTTCTTC. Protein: CASSYRGRVQFF.

The CDR3 coding sequence is TGTGCCAGCGCCCCCACCGTCGCAGGGGGTCAGCCCCAGCATTTT. This sequence encodes CASAPTVAGGQPQHF. This sequence joins TRBV6-5 and TRBJ1-5, with 7 bases aligning to TRBD1. Germline loops: CDR1 MNHEY, CDR2 SVGAGI. V was clipped by 8 bases and J by 6 bases; unmatched bases: 13. This CDR3 spans 15 amino acids.

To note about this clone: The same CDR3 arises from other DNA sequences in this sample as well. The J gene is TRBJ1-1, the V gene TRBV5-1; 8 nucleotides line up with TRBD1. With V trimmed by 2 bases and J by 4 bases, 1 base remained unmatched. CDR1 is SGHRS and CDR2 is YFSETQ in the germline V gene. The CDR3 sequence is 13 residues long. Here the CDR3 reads CASSLTGGTEAFF. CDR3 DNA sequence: TGCGCCAGCAGCTTAACAGGGGGCACTGAAGCTTTCTTT.

CDR3 in DNA: TGCGCCAGCAGTGAGTCGACTAGCGGGGGCCCCTATGCTAGCACAGATACGCAGTATTTT. Its protein product is CASSESTSGGPYASTDTQYF. The genes are TRBV10-1 and TRBJ2-3; 12 positions agree with TRBD2. The CDR3 covers 20 residues. The germline gives CDR1 WNHNN, CDR2 SYGVQD (reference sequence). The ends lost 0 bases at V and 0 bases at J; junction bases unmatched: 10.

The CDR3 region is CASSLGGTVYGYTF. CDR3 sequence (DNA): TGTGCCAGCAGCTTAGGTGGGACAGTCTATGGCTACACCTTC. This chain uses TRBV7-9 with TRBJ1-2, with TRBD1 identical over 7 bases. In germline, CDR1 is SEHNR, CDR2 FQNEAQ (reference sequence). After removal of 1 base from V and 4 bases from J, the junction contained 3 bases not matched to a gene. The CDR3 covers 14 residues.

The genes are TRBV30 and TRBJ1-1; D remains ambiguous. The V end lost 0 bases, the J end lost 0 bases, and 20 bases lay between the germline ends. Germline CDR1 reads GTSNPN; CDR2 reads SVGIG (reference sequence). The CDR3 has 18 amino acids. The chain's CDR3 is CAWSVSKTSTGMNTEAFF. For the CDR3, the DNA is TGTGCCTGGAGTGTAAGTAAGACAAGCACCGGAATGAACACTGAAGCTTTCTTT.

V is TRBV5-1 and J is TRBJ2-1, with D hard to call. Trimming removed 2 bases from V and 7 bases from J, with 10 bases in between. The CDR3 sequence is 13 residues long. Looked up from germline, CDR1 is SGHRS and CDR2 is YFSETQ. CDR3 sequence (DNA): TGCGCCAGCAGCTTTGTTGCGAGGAATGAGCAGTTCTTC. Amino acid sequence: CASSFVARNEQFF.

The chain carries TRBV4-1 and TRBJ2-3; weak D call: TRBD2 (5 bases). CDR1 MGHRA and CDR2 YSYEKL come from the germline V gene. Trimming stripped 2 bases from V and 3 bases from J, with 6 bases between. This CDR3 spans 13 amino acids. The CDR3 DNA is TGCGCCAGCAGCCAACGCGGGACAGATACGCAGTATTTT. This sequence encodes CASSQRGTDTQYF.